One and the same sample provided the 30 T cell receptor beta chains below, sequenced in a study of T cells in Graves' hyperthyroidism and ophthalmopathy. The TCR beta CDR3 regions underwent amplification using RNA transcripts as the source. In the first-round RT-PCR of the TCR CDR3, the HTBI primer set was used. TCRdb fed the multiplex PCR reads into MiXCR, producing one record per CDR3 protein. The table has about 720,000 distinct CDR3 sequences, 16% seen once. Sequencing input: blood. Receptors were obtained from a man younger than 35 with Graves' hyperthyroidism.

This clonotype came up many times. The chain uses TRBV6-5 and TRBJ1-1; D remains unclear. The CDR3 is 14 amino acids. Germline V CDR1 and CDR2: MNHEY, SVGAGI. The germline V and J ends were trimmed by 0 bases and 2 bases, with 7 bases remaining between them. The CDR3 loop reads CASSYSEFNTEAFF. In DNA, the CDR3 is TGTGCCAGCAGTTACTCCGAGTTTAACACTGAAGCTTTCTTT.

On this clonotype: A read error may explain this, as a much larger clone is one base away. The chain has TRBV27 and TRBJ2-1, with D perhaps TRBD1 (5 bases). The CDR3 runs to 13 residues. Germline CDR1 is MNHEY and CDR2 is SMNVEV (reference sequence). CDR3 nucleotides: TGTCCCAGCAGTTTGGGCAGGGTAGATGAGCAGTTCTTC. Translation gives CPSSLGRVDEQFF.

This clonotype has only a few counts. V usage is TRBV28 and J usage is TRBJ1-5, with 7 nucleotides matching TRBD1. Trimming at V came to 8 bases and at J to 6 bases, leaving 7 bases not matched to a gene. Germline CDR1 and CDR2: MDHEN and SYDVKM. The CDR3 is 13 amino acids. CDR3 protein: CASLPGGGQPQHF. The CDR3 DNA reads TGTGCCAGCCTACCAGGGGGTGGTCAGCCCCAGCATTTT.

Only a few counts were recorded for this clonotype. Possible read error: a much larger clone is one base away. The DNA is omitted, as the CDR3 cannot be located on it reliably, and the CDR3 follows TCRdb's listing. The chain is built from TRBV27 and TRBJ2-3; TRBD1 reflects the table's D call only, with no check against the DNA. The V gene's germline CDR1 is MNHEY and CDR2 SMNVEV (reference sequence). The CDR3 totals 21 residues, both ends included. CDR3 sequence reads: CASSLYFGRGITLGGTDTRYF.

This clonotype was recorded many times. The chain joins TRBV7-8 to TRBJ2-2; possible D gene TRBD2, 5 bases. Germline V gene lookup returns CDR1 SGHVS and CDR2 FQNEAQ. Trimming stripped 7 bases from V and 0 bases from J, with 12 bases between. CDR3 length equals 15 residues. CDR3: CASTWESANTGELFF. The CDR3, as DNA: TGTGCCAGCACCTGGGAGTCGGCGAACACCGGGGAGCTGTTTTTT.

This clonotype was seen a few times. The rearrangement joins TRBV20-1 to TRBJ2-5; D could derive from TRBD1 or TRBD2 (6 bases each). The CDR3 covers 18 residues. Deletions cut 5 bases from V and 1 base from J, with 26 bases between. Germline V CDR1 and CDR2: DFQATT, SNEGSKA (reference sequence). The CDR3 is CSAGRGWSGGSFQETQYF. CDR3 DNA: TGCAGTGCTGGAAGGGGATGGTCCGGGGGCTCCTTCCAAGAGACCCAGTACTTC.

The chain is built from TRBV29-1 and TRBJ1-1, with D possibly TRBD1 on 6 matching bases. The CDR3 totals 14 residues. V was clipped by 8 bases and J by 0 bases, with 16 bases between them. Germline values: CDR1 SQVTM, CDR2 ANQGSEA. The DNA for the CDR3 is TGCAGCACCTACGGAGGGGGGGTGAACACTGAAGCTTTCTTT. Protein: CSTYGGGVNTEAFF.

This clonotype was seen at least ten times. V is TRBV20-1 and J is TRBJ2-7, with D possibly being TRBD2 (5 bases). The germline V gene has CDR1 DFQATT and CDR2 SNEGSKA (reference sequence). CDR3 size: 11 residues. Trimming took 3 bases from V and 4 from J, leaving 7 bases between them. The CDR3 loop reads CSARTGYEQYF. CDR3 nucleotide sequence: TGCAGTGCTAGGACGGGGTACGAGCAGTACTTC.

The V call is TRBV28, the J call TRBJ2-7, with 11 bases fitting TRBD2. CDR1 is MDHEN, CDR2 SYDVKM, per germline. V lost 2 bases to trimming and J lost 5 bases; unmatched junction nucleotides: 11. This CDR3 region has 17 residues. The CDR3 spells CASSLARGSGRANEQYF. The CDR3 coding sequence is TGTGCCAGCAGTTTAGCCCGGGGTAGCGGGAGGGCCAACGAGCAGTACTTC.

This clonotype came up many times. This chain uses TRBV20-1 with TRBJ1-1; D is uncertain. V gave up 3 bases and J gave up 0 bases, with 5 bases separating them. The CDR3 is 12 amino acids. Germline CDR1 and CDR2: DFQATT and SNEGSKA (reference sequence). CDR3 sequence (DNA): TGCAGTGCTAGGCAAATGAACACTGAAGCTTTCTTT. As protein: CSARQMNTEAFF.

The sample holds a few counts of this clonotype. This chain links TRBV18 with TRBJ2-6, with D maybe TRBD2 (6 bases). Trimming cost V 2 bases and J 2 bases, with 13 bases left between them. The CDR3 covers 17 residues. Germline V gives CDR1 KGHSH, CDR2 LQKENI. The DNA for the CDR3 is TGTGCCAGCTCACCAGTTGGGACTCGAGCTGGGGCCAACGTCCTGACTTTC. Translating gives CASSPVGTRAGANVLTF. Based on the CDR3 plus reference TRBV18 and TRBJ2-6, the full variable domain is NAGVMQNPRHLVRRRGQEARLRCSPMKGHSHVYWYRQLPEEGLKFMVYLQKENIIDESGMPKERFSAEFPKEGPSILRIQQVVRGDSAAYFCASSPVGTRAGANVLTFGAGSRLTVL.

The chain uses TRBV7-3 and TRBJ2-1, with TRBD2 as a possible D gene (8 bases). The CDR3 is made up of 17 amino acids. Germline-derived CDR1 and CDR2 are SGHTA and FQGTGA. V was clipped by 5 bases and J by 7 bases, with 24 bases between them. CDR3 sequence (DNA): TGTGCCAGCAGCCCCTCAGGGGGGTGGGCGGGAGGAAATGAGCAGTTCTTC. This sequence encodes CASSPSGGWAGGNEQFF.

The chain links TRBV7-9 to TRBJ2-1, with 7 bases aligning to TRBD2. V lost 3 bases and J lost 1; bases outside the gene matches: 9. There are 17 residues in the CDR3. Per germline, CDR1 SEHNR and CDR2 FQNEAQ (reference sequence). The DNA for the CDR3 is TGTGCCAGCAGCTTCCTGGGCCTAGCGGTTTCCTACAATGAGCAGTTCTTC. Translating gives CASSFLGLAVSYNEQFF.

This clonotype appeared a few times. CDR3 loop: CASSFAGEGPSYGYTF. The DNA of the CDR3 is TGTGCCAGCAGTTTCGCGGGAGAGGGGCCCTCCTATGGCTACACCTTC. J is TRBJ1-2 and V is TRBV27, with a weak D call TRBD1 (5 bases). Trimming took off 3 bases at V and 4 bases at J, with 18 bases between the two ends. Germline CDR1 is MNHEY and CDR2 is SMNVEV (reference sequence). The CDR3 consists of 16 residues.

There are many counts of this clonotype. This rearrangement joins TRBV6-5 to TRBJ2-5; the match to TRBD2 covers 8 bases. The V gene end was trimmed by 3 bases and the J gene end by 5 bases; junction bases not matched to a gene: 11. CDR1 is MNHEY, CDR2 SVGAGI, per germline. The CDR3 spans 16 residues. For the CDR3, the DNA is TGTGCCAGCAGTTATCGACCGGGAGGGCCTTGGGAGACCCAGTACTTC. Its translation is CASSYRPGGPWETQYF.

This clonotype was counted many times. The CDR3 coding sequence is TGTGCTAGTGGCAGGACTAGCGGGGCCCCCTACAATGAGCAGTTCTTC. Encoded protein: CASGRTSGAPYNEQFF. This chain connects TRBV12-5 to TRBJ2-1, with 12 bases matching TRBD2. This CDR3 comprises 16 residues. CDR1 is LGHNT, CDR2 FRNRAP, per germline. V shed 6 bases and J 2 bases; nucleotides not matched to a gene: 5.

V gene TRBV18 combines with J gene TRBJ2-1, with D uncertain. The germline V gene has CDR1 KGHSH and CDR2 LQKENI. V was clipped by 4 bases and J by 0 bases, with 7 bases between them. This CDR3 has 14 amino acids. The CDR3 protein is CASSQAISYNEQFF. The CDR3 nucleotides are TGTGCCAGCTCACAAGCGATCTCCTACAATGAGCAGTTCTTC.

This clonotype occurred many times. The germline gene is not matched at one end of the junction; a read error may be the cause. The chain has TRBV5-1 and TRBJ2-3; no firm D call. Germline loops: CDR1 SGHRS, CDR2 YFSETQ. This CDR3 is 11 amino acids long. The CDR3 nucleotides read TGTGCCAGCAGCTTCACAGATACGCAGTATTTT. Its translation is CASSFTDTQYF. The whole variable domain, filled in from reference TRBV5-1 and TRBJ2-3, reads KAGVTQTPRYLIKTRGQQVTLSCSPISGHRSVSWYQQTPGQGLQFLFEYFSETQRNKGNFPGRFSGRQFSNSRSEMNVSTLELGDSALYLCASSFTDTQYFGPGTRLTVL.

This clonotype was recorded at least ten times. This sequence joins TRBV6-4 and TRBJ1-1, with unresolved D. CDR1 MRHNA and CDR2 SNTAGT come from the germline V gene. This CDR3 is 14 amino acids long. V was pared by 5 bases and J by 4 bases, with 14 bases between. Here the CDR3 DNA reads TGTGCCAGCAGTCTGGATGATACTTCCACTGAAGCTTTCTTT. This gives the protein CASSLDDTSTEAFF.

In regard to this clonotype: A clone one base away is much larger, so this may be a read error. V and J are TRBV28 and TRBJ2-5; 10 nucleotides match TRBD1. The CDR3 length is 15 residues. Germline V gene lookup returns CDR1 MDHEN and CDR2 SYDVKM. The CDR3 region is CASSATGTGAETQCF. CDR3 DNA: TGTGCCAGCAGTGCTACCGGGACAGGGGCTGAGACCCAGTGCTTC.

This clonotype has more than one count but fewer than ten. The chain recombines TRBV20-1 with TRBJ1-3, with 7 bases identical to TRBD1. J was trimmed by 0 bases and V by 5 bases; bases with no gene match: 4. The CDR3 contains 14 residues. Germline V CDR1 and CDR2: DFQATT, SNEGSKA (reference sequence). The CDR3 loop reads CSAGDSASGNTIYF. CDR3 sequence (DNA): TGCAGTGCTGGGGACAGCGCCTCTGGAAACACCATATATTTT.

This clonotype was counted ten times or more. This chain uses TRBV27 with TRBJ1-6, with no clear D. The V end was cut by 1 base, the J end by 10 bases, with 17 bases between. CDR1 is MNHEY, CDR2 SMNVEV, per germline (reference sequence). CDR3 length: 16 amino acids. CDR3 nucleotide sequence: TGTGCCAGCAGTTTATTGGCTCGGGCTGGTCTATCACCCCTCCACTTT. It translates to CASSLLARAGLSPLHF.

A word on this clonotype: With a much larger clone just one base away, this may be a read error. The chain uses TRBV11-2 and TRBJ2-1, with D perhaps given as TRBD1 or TRBD2 (6 bases each). V lost 1 base and J lost 9, with 16 bases in between. The CDR3 runs to 15 residues. CDR1 and CDR2 (germline): SGHAT, FQNNGV. This chain's CDR3 is CASSLGLARGGEQFF. The CDR3 coding sequence is TGTGCCAGCAGCTTAGGTCTAGCGAGAGGGGGTGAGCAGTTCTTC.

As concerns this clonotype: A much more abundant neighbour one base away suggests this may be a read error. J is TRBJ1-3 and V is TRBV28; no definite D call. Looked up from germline, CDR1 is MDHEN and CDR2 is SYDVKM. The CDR3 has 16 residues. Trimming stripped 4 bases from V and 4 bases from J, with 17 bases between. CDR3 DNA: TGTGCCAGCAGTTCATGGGCCCTAACGGGAGGAAACACCATATATTTT. Protein product: CASSSWALTGGNTIYF.

This clonotype showed up many times. The chain carries TRBV6-5 and TRBJ2-7, with 7 bases aligning to TRBD2. This CDR3 is 14 amino acids long. With 3 bases clipped from V and 2 bases from J, the junction kept 4 bases outside the gene matches. CDR1 is MNHEY, CDR2 SVGAGI, per germline. The CDR3 spells CASSYLGGPYEQYF. The CDR3 DNA follows: TGTGCCAGCAGTTATCTGGGAGGGCCCTACGAGCAGTACTTC.

At least ten counts were recorded for this clonotype. The V and J genes are TRBV6-2 or TRBV6-3 and TRBJ2-7; the match to TRBD2 covers 9 bases. V shed 0 bases and J 2 bases; nucleotides not matched to a gene: 8. CDR1 and CDR2 (germline): MNHEY, SVGEGT. This CDR3 comprises 17 residues. The CDR3 loop reads CASSYSLRAGGPYEQYF. Here the CDR3 DNA reads TGTGCCAGCAGTTACTCGTTACGAGCGGGAGGACCCTACGAGCAGTACTTC.

As concerns this clonotype: Likely a read error: the CDR3 ends without its conserved phenylalanine or tryptophan. The chain recombines TRBV25-1 with TRBJ1-2, with 8 bases aligning to TRBD1. V lost 8 bases and J lost 8; bases outside the gene matches: 16. The CDR3 loop spans 15 amino acids. CDR1 and CDR2 from the germline V gene are MGHDK and SYGVNS. CDR3 loop: CASGRQGKDAGGYTL. In DNA form, the CDR3 reads TGTGCCAGCGGACGACAGGGGAAGGATGCGGGGGGCTACACCCTC.

The CDR3 spells CASHKGDRGYNEQFF. The CDR3 DNA reads TGTGCCAGCCATAAGGGGGACAGGGGCTACAATGAGCAGTTCTTC. V gene TRBV5-5 combines with J gene TRBJ2-1, with 10 bases fitting TRBD1. Germline-derived CDR1 and CDR2 are SGHKS and YYEKEE (reference sequence). The CDR3 totals 15 residues. V shed 7 bases and J 3 bases; nucleotides not matched to a gene: 7.

The rearrangement links TRBV5-8 to TRBJ1-1; D unresolved. Trimming left V 5 bases short and J 4 bases short, with 21 bases between. This CDR3 contains 16 residues. Germline V gene lookup returns CDR1 SGHTS and CDR2 YDEGEE. The CDR3 sequence: CASSSLGPRVGTEAFF. The CDR3 bases are TGTGCCAGCAGTTCCCTTGGGCCCCGGGTAGGCACTGAAGCTTTCTTT.

Only a few counts were recorded for this clonotype. The chain links TRBV19 to TRBJ1-5; D is unresolved. CDR3 length equals 12 residues. The germline V gene encodes CDR1 LNHDA and CDR2 SQIVND (reference sequence). The V and J ends lost 5 bases and 4 bases respectively, with 6 bases between them. The CDR3 reads CASSGMNQPQHF. CDR3 DNA sequence: TGTGCCAGTAGTGGAATGAATCAGCCCCAGCATTTT. The full variable domain, rest sourced from reference TRBV19 and TRBJ1-5, is DGGITQSPKYLFRKEGQNVTLSCEQNLNHDAMYWYRQDPGQGLRLIYYSQIVNDFQKGDIAEGYSVSREKKESFPLTVTSAQKNPTAFYLCASSGMNQPQHFGDGTRLSIL.